The T cell receptor (beta chain) under discussion was sequenced for a study of cytomegalovirus exposure and HLA in healthy donors. General observations from the study: The classifier, whose performance was assessed in both the original and validation cohorts, reportedly diagnosed cytomegalovirus status with high specificity and sensitivity.

As to this clone: Its antigen is still unknown.

V was pared by 4 bases and J by 0 bases, with 12 bases between. The CDR3 covers 15 residues. Germline V CDR1 and CDR2: SGHRS, YFSETQ. Clones were sequenced by immunoSEQ multiplex PCR, and TCRdb holds only the in-frame ones, with some missing. The sample has some 45,000 clones, about 93% seen once. Source material: PBMCs. The chain links TRBV5-1 to TRBJ2-3; possibly TRBD2 for D (6 bases). This receptor was taken from a man aged 18 to 30 in good health and CMV-seronegative. CDR3 nucleotide sequence: TGCGCCAGCAGCGACGGGACTCCTAGCACAGATACGCAGTATTTT. It is translated as CASSDGTPSTDTQYF. Looking up the rest from reference TRBV5-1 and TRBJ2-3 gives the full variable domain: KAGVTQTPRYLIKTRGQQVTLSCSPISGHRSVSWYQQTPGQGLQFLFEYFSETQRNKGNFPGRFSGRQFSNSRSEMNVSTLELGDSALYLCASSDGTPSTDTQYFGPGTRLTVL.